This is a list of T cell receptor beta chains from one sample in a study of blood T cell repertoires in COVID-19. Here immunoSEQ multiplex PCR was the method, and the copy in TCRdb shows in-frame clones only, minus some. Counted here are more than 400,000 clones, 80% to 90% occurring once; the ten biggest clones make up approximately 3%. The sequenced sample was peripheral blood. Receptors were obtained from a human donor in a cohort sampled during active COVID-19. Each CDR3 is given with its conserved first and last residue. A D gene is named only where the DNA matches it firmly. The size entry is marked missing in some rows and otherwise reads once, few, many or a size class.

>TRBV4-2|TRBJ1-2|-|-
TGTGCCAGCAGCCAAGCTTCGGGGAACTATGGCTACACCTTC
CASSQASGNYGYTF
>TRBV11-2|TRBJ1-6|-|TRBD1
TGTGCCAGCAGCTTTGACAGGGTTATGAACAATTCACCCCTCCACTTT
CASSFDRVMNNSPLHF
>TRBV6-2/TRBV6-3|TRBJ1-5|-|-
TGTGCCAGCAGTTACGGTGGACATTCCAATCAGCCCCAGCATTTT
CASSYGGHSNQPQHF
>TRBV7-2|TRBJ1-3|-|TRBD1
TGTGCCAGCAGACAAGACAGGGGGCAGGGAAACACCATATATTTT
CASRQDRGQGNTIYF
>TRBV6-1|TRBJ1-5|once|-
TGTGCCAGCAGTGACCGGAGACAGGAATATAGCAATCAGCCCCAGCATTTT
CASSDRRQEYSNQPQHF
>TRBV4-2|TRBJ2-1|-|TRBD1
TGTGCCAGCAGCCAAGGGGACAGGTCCCACAATGAGCAGTTCTTC
CASSQGDRSHNEQFF
>TRBV6-5|TRBJ1-5|once|TRBD1
TGTGCCAGCAGCTCAACAGGGGTCAATCAGCCCCAGCATTTT
CASSSTGVNQPQHF
>TRBV7-3|TRBJ2-5|-|TRBD1
TGTGCCAGCAGCTCAAAGGGGGCGGAAGAGACCCAGTACTTC
CASSSKGAEETQYF
>TRBV6-5|TRBJ1-3|-|-
TGTGCCAGCAAGCGACCAGGGGCTGGAAACACCATATATTTT
CASKRPGAGNTIYF
>TRBV18|TRBJ2-7|-|TRBD2
TGTGCCAGCTCTACTAGCGGGGGCTCCTACGAGCAGTACTTC
CASSTSGGSYEQYF
>TRBV7-6|TRBJ2-7|-|TRBD2
TGTGCCAGCAGCTTAGCACCCCCAGGACTAGCGGGGGAAGAGTACGAGCAGTACTTC
CASSLAPPGLAGEEYEQYF
>TRBV19|TRBJ2-2|-|TRBD1
TGTGCCAGTAGGCACGACAGGGACACCGGGGAGCTGTTTTTT
CASRHDRDTGELFF
>TRBV15|TRBJ2-2|-|-
TGTGCCACCAGCCCCCGTCGGGGTTACACCGGGGAGCTGTTTTTT
CATSPRRGYTGELFF
>TRBV2|TRBJ2-7|-|-
TGTGCCAGCAGCAGGGGCACCTCCTCCTACGAGCAGTACTTC
CASSRGTSSYEQYF
>TRBV9|TRBJ1-6|once|-
TGTGCCAGCAGTGAAAGACATGGTAATTCACCCCTCCACTTT
CASSERHGNSPLHF
>TRBV11-2|TRBJ2-7|-|-
TGTGCCAGCAGCCCCGGGAGCTCCTACGAGCAGTACTTC
CASSPGSSYEQYF
>TRBV27|TRBJ2-7|-|-
TGTGCCAGCAGTTTATCGAGCCCCCCCCACAGTTACGAGCAGTACTTC
CASSLSSPPHSYEQYF
>TRBV6-6|TRBJ1-5|-|TRBD1
TGTGCCAGCAGCCGAAAACCGGGACAGGGGGCGAATCAGCCCCAGCATTTT
CASSRKPGQGANQPQHF
>TRBV10-3|TRBJ1-1|-|TRBD1
TGTGCCATCAGGGGGGGACAGGGGACCACTGAAGCTTTCTTT
CAIRGGQGTTEAFF
>TRBV29-1|TRBJ2-6|-|-
TGCAGCGTTGAAGATCGGGGAGGAGCGAGCTCTGGGGCCAACGTCCTGACTTTC
CSVEDRGGASSGANVLTF
>TRBV5-6|TRBJ1-1|-|-
TGTGCCAGCAGCAAGGGACATCGGAACACTGAAGCTTTCTTT
CASSKGHRNTEAFF
>TRBV9|TRBJ1-1|many|TRBD1
TGTGCCAGCAGCGGGGACAGGGCGGCGGTCACTGAAGCTTTCTTT
CASSGDRAAVTEAFF
>TRBV18|TRBJ2-7|few|TRBD1
TGTGCCAGCTCACCCCCTATATCCTACAGGGGTTACTACTTC
CASSPPISYRGYYF
>TRBV29-1|TRBJ1-2|-|-
TGCAGCGTCAGGGTTAACTATGGCTACACCTTC
CSVRVNYGYTF
>TRBV11-2|TRBJ1-2|-|-
TGTGCCAGCAGCTTTCAGGGTAGAGATGGCTACACCTTC
CASSFQGRDGYTF
>TRBV7-9|TRBJ2-7|-|TRBD2
TGTGCCAGCAGCAGTAGCGGGAGTATCGTCTTGGACGAGCAGTACTTC
CASSSSGSIVLDEQYF
>TRBV4-2|TRBJ1-2|-|-
TGTGCCAGCAGCACGCCCGGTCGGGAGTATGGCTACACCTTC
CASSTPGREYGYTF
>TRBV7-6|TRBJ1-6|-|-
TGTGCCAGCAGCCCAATCAATTCACCCCTCCACTTT
CASSPINSPLHF
>TRBV4-3|TRBJ1-6|-|TRBD1
TGCGCCAGCAGCCAAGAGGTGACAGGGGATAATTCACCCCTCCACTTT
CASSQEVTGDNSPLHF
>TRBV19|TRBJ2-1|-|TRBD2
TGTGCCAGTACCTCCCCCGGGACTAGCGGGAGGAATGAGCAGTTCTTC
CASTSPGTSGRNEQFF
>TRBV19|TRBJ1-2|-|TRBD1
TGTGCCAGTAACCCTCGACAGGGCTATGGCTACACCTTC
CASNPRQGYGYTF
>TRBV30|TRBJ2-6|-|-
TGTGCCTGGGGGTTGACAGGGGCCAACGTCCTGACTTTC
CAWGLTGANVLTF
>TRBV30|TRBJ1-1|-|-
TGTGCCTGGAGTCCACGGACAGCTCAAGCCACTGAAGCTTTCTTT
CAWSPRTAQATEAFF
>TRBV3-1/TRBV3-2|TRBJ1-2|-|TRBD1
TGTGCCAGCAGCCAGCAGGGGGCCTCCTATGGCTACACCTTC
CASSQQGASYGYTF
>TRBV3-1/TRBV3-2|TRBJ1-3|-|-
TGTGCCAGCAGCCCGACAGGAAACACCATATATTTT
CASSPTGNTIYF
>TRBV30|TRBJ1-2|-|-
TGTGCCTGGAGTACCGCCTTGGCCGCTCCCCGTGGCTACACCTTC
CAWSTALAAPRGYTF
>TRBV9|TRBJ1-4|-|TRBD1
TGTGCCAGCAGCTTTGGACAGGGGCCCGGCGAAAAACTGTTTTTT
CASSFGQGPGEKLFF
>TRBV19|TRBJ1-1|-|-
TGTGCCAGTAGTTATACAGGAGACACTGAAGCTTTCTTT
CASSYTGDTEAFF
>TRBV6-2/TRBV6-3|TRBJ2-3|-|-
TGTGCCAGCAGTTACCCCTCCGCCAGAGGAGTTGGAACAGATACGCAGTATTTT
CASSYPSARGVGTDTQYF
>TRBV11-2|TRBJ2-2|-|-
TGTGCCAGCAGCTTAACGGGATTAGGGACCGGGGAGCTGTTTTTT
CASSLTGLGTGELFF
>TRBV6-5|TRBJ2-1|few|-
TGTGCCAGCAATCCGTCGAGCTCCTACAATGAGCAGTTCTTC
CASNPSSSYNEQFF
>TRBV19|TRBJ2-7|-|TRBD1
TGTGCCAGTAGTCCGACAGGGTACCCCTACGAGCAGTACTTC
CASSPTGYPYEQYF
>TRBV19|TRBJ1-5|-|-
TGTGCCAGCAGAAGGGGGGGGGCCGGGGATCAGCCCCAGCATTTT
CASRRGGAGDQPQHF
>TRBV30|TRBJ1-5|-|-
TGTGCCTGGAGGAAGACGGAGGGAGCCCCAACGTGGCATTTT
CAWRKTEGAPTWHF
>TRBV5-6|TRBJ1-1|once|TRBD1
TGTGCCAGCAGCATCCGACAGGGCCGGAGGGCTTTCTTT
CASSIRQGRRAFF
>TRBV28|TRBJ2-3|-|-
TGTGCCAGCAGTTTTCCCCATCAGGGCCGCACAGATACGCAGTATTTT
CASSFPHQGRTDTQYF